This TCR beta chain was recorded in a study of blood T cells in healthy people across ages. Samples had at least 6.5 million PBMCs isolated from them. The authors ran a second PCR of 7 to 11 cycles using a sample-barcoded 5' primer and a J-beta primer mix. From the 5' RACE reads, TCRdb called clonotypes with MiXCR, one entry per CDR3 protein. The table shows 1.5 million to 2 million distinct CDR3 sequences, with roughly 27% occurring only once. This clonotype has a count of ten or more. Its cognate antigen is unknown. General study results and limits: Roughly linear age-related decline in beta diversity appeared, significant by age roughly 40. Those diversity estimates obtained from one million T cells were thought to be underestimates.

The V gene's germline CDR1 is WSHSY and CDR2 SAAADI. The CDR3 consists of 13 residues. V lost 8 bases, J lost 3 bases, and 6 bases stayed unmatched. The chain carries TRBV10-2 and TRBJ2-7, with 8 positions matching TRBD2. The clonotype comes from a woman aged 30 to 39 in good health. The specimen was blood. The CDR3 DNA follows: TGCGCCAGCCAAAGCGGGAGAGGCTACGAGCAGTACTTC. It specifies CASQSGRGYEQYF.